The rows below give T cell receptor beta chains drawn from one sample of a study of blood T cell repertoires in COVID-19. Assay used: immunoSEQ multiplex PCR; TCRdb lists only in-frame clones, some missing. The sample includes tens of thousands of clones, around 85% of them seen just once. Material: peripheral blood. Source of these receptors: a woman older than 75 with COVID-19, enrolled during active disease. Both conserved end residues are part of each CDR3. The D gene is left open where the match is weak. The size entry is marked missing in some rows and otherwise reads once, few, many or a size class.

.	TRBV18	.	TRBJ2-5	CASSRGYQETQYF	TGTGCCAGCTCACGGGGCTACCAGGAGACCCAGTACTTC
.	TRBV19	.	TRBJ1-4	CASSPRGGSNEKLFF	TGTGCCAGTAGTCCAAGGGGAGGGTCTAATGAAAAACTGTTTTTT
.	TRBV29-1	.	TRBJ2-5	CSVEGSVETQYF	TGCAGCGTTGAAGGGAGTGTAGAGACCCAGTACTTC
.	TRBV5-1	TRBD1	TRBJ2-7	CASSTQGYEQYF	TGCGCCAGCAGCACACAGGGGTACGAGCAGTACTTC
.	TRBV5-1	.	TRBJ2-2	CASRSGTSNMELFF	TGCGCCAGCAGGAGTGGGACATCGAACATGGAGCTGTTTTTT
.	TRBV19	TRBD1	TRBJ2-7	CASSVSRDSLSYEQYF	TGTGCCAGTAGTGTTAGCCGGGACAGCCTATCCTACGAGCAGTACTTC
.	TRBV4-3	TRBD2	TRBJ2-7	CASSHTDGRLKGLGSYEQYF	TGCGCCAGCAGCCATACCGACGGGAGACTTAAGGGACTAGGCTCCTACGAGCAGTACTTC
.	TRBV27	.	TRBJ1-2	CASSFGGSLYGYTF	TGTGCCAGCAGTTTCGGGGGGTCTCTCTATGGCTACACCTTC
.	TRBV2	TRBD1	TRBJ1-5	CASSMGQGKSQPQHF	TGTGCCAGCAGTATGGGACAGGGAAAAAGTCAGCCCCAGCATTTT
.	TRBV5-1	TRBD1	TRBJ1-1	CASSFTLGQGMEAFF	TGCGCCAGCAGTTTCACTTTGGGACAGGGAATGGAAGCTTTCTTT
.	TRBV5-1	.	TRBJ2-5	CASSLGGYQETQYF	TGCGCCAGCAGCTTGGGAGGGTACCAAGAGACCCAGTACTTC
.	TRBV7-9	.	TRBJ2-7	CASSLELQGIGQYF	TGTGCCAGCAGCTTAGAGCTACAGGGTATCGGGCAGTACTTC
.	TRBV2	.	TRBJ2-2	CASRALNTGELFF	TGTGCCAGCAGAGCTCTCAACACCGGGGAGCTGTTTTTT
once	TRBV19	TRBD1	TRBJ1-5	CASGRQGGNQPQHF	TGTGCCAGTGGCAGACAGGGCGGTAATCAGCCCCAGCATTTT
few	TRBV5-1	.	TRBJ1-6	CASSLAGDGSPLHF	TGCGCCAGCAGCTTGGCCGGGGATGGATCACCCCTCCACTTT
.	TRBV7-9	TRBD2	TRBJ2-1	CASSMTSGYNEQFF	TGTGCCAGCAGCATGACTAGCGGGTACAATGAGCAGTTCTTC
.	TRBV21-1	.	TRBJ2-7	CASNSPGSGGEYEQYF	TGTGCCAGCAACTCCCCCGGAAGCGGGGGGGAGTACGAGCAGTACTTC
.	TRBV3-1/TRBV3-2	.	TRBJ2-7	CASSKGGTEYEQYF	TGTGCCAGCAGCAAAGGAGGGACAGAGTACGAGCAGTACTTC
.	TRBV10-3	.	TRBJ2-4	CAISESRDRGGGTKNIQYF	TGTGCCATCAGTGAGTCCAGAGATCGAGGGGGTGGAACCAAAAACATTCAGTACTTC
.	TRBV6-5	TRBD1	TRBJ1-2	CASSTGTVYGYTF	TGTGCCAGCAGTACCGGGACAGTCTATGGCTACACCTTC
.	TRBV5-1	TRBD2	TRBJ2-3	CASSTGTSGIMQYF	TGCGCCAGCAGCACCGGGACTAGCGGGATCATGCAGTATTTT
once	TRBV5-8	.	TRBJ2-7	CASSFGGSYEQYF	TGTGCCAGCAGCTTCGGGGGCTCCTACGAGCAGTACTTC
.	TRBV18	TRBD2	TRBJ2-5	CASSPFLAGVGETQYF	TGTGCCAGCTCACCATTTCTAGCGGGAGTAGGAGAGACCCAGTACTTC
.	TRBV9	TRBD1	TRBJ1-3	CASSNRGRNTIYF	TGTGCCAGCAGCAACAGGGGCAGAAACACCATATATTTT
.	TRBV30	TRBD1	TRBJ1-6	CAWGQDTASPLHF	TGTGCCTGGGGACAGGACACAGCTTCACCCCTCCACTTT
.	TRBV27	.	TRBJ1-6	CASSAGLLVGSPLHF	TGTGCCAGCAGTGCGGGACTTTTGGTGGGCTCACCCCTCCACTTT
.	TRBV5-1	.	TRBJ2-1	CASSPGSYNEQFF	TGCGCCAGCAGCCCAGGATCCTACAATGAGCAGTTCTTC
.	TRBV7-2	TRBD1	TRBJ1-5	CASSSTGADQPQHF	TGTGCCAGCAGCTCGACAGGGGCCGATCAGCCCCAGCATTTT
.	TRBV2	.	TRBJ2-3	CASRPPSSSLAQYF	TGTGCCAGCAGGCCACCCTCTAGCTCGCTAGCGCAGTATTTT
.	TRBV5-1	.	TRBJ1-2	CASSLDGQGRNYGYTF	TGCGCCAGCAGCTTGGATGGGCAGGGTCGCAACTATGGCTACACCTTC
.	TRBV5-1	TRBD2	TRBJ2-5	CATQATGTSGSGETQYF	TGCGCCACCCAAGCTACCGGGACTAGCGGGAGTGGAGAGACCCAGTACTTC
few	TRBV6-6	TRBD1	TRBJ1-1	CASSYSNRGLDTEAFF	TGTGCCAGCAGTTACTCGAACAGGGGGCTCGATACTGAAGCTTTCTTT
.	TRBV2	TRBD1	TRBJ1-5	CASSGQGFRQPQHF	TGTGCCAGCAGTGGACAGGGGTTTCGGCAGCCCCAGCATTTT
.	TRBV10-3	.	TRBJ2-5	CAKRDNIHRQETQYF	TGTGCCAAACGGGACAACATTCACCGCCAAGAGACCCAGTACTTC
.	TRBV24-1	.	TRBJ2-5	CATSDPVAFQETQYF	TGTGCCACCAGTGACCCCGTAGCGTTTCAAGAGACCCAGTACTTC
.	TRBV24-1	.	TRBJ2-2	CATQDTPPNTGELFF	TGTGCCACCCAGGACACCCCGCCCAACACCGGGGAGCTGTTTTTT
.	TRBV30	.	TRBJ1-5	CAWIEKITGLQNQPQHF	TGTGCCTGGATTGAAAAGATAACGGGACTGCAAAATCAGCCCCAGCATTTT
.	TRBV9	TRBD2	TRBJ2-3	CASRSGLAGADTQYF	TGTGCCAGCAGATCAGGACTAGCGGGAGCGGATACGCAGTATTTT
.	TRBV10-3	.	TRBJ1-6	CAMRSTQPDSPLHF	TGTGCCATGCGATCGACACAGCCCGATTCACCCCTCCACTTT
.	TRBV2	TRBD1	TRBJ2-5	CASTKTRQGAQRTQYF	TGTGCCAGCACTAAAACAAGACAGGGGGCCCAAAGGACCCAGTACTTC
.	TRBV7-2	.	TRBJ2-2	CASSASGTRNTGELFF	TGTGCCAGCAGCGCATCCGGGACAAGGAACACCGGGGAGCTGTTTTTT
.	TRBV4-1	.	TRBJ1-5	CASSQEYRVRQPQHF	TGCGCCAGCAGCCAAGAATACAGGGTGAGGCAGCCCCAGCATTTT
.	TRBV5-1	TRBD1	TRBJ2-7	CASSQDRGHGEQYF	TGCGCCAGCAGCCAAGACAGGGGACACGGCGAGCAGTACTTC
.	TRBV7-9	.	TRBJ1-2	CASSLAGAYGYTF	TGTGCCAGCAGCTTAGCGGGAGCCTATGGCTACACCTTC
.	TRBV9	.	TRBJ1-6	CASSMTRGAYNSPLHF	TGTGCCAGCAGCATGACCCGGGGGGCCTATAATTCACCCCTCCACTTT
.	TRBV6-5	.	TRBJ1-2	CASSIGQLANYGYTF	TGTGCCAGCAGCATCGGACAGTTAGCTAACTATGGCTACACCTTC
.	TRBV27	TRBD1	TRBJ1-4	CASSFGTVNEKLFF	TGTGCCAGCAGTTTTGGGACAGTTAATGAAAAACTGTTTTTT
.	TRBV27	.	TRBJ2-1	CASSLFRLAYNEQFF	TGTGCCAGCAGTTTATTTCGACTAGCCTACAATGAGCAGTTCTTC
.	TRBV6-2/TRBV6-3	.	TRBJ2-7	CASSYIGLAHEQYF	TGTGCCAGCAGTTACATCGGGCTAGCACACGAGCAGTACTTC